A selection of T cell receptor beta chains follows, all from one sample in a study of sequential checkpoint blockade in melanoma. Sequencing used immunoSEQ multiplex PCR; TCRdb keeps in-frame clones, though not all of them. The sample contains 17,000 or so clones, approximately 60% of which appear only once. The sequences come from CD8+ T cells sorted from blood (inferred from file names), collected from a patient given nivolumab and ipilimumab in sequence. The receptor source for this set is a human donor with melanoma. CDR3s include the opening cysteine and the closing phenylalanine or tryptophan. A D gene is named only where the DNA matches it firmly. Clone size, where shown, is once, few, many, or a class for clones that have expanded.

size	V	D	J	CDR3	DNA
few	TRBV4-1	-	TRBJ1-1	CASSHESMNTEAFF	TGCGCCAGCAGCCATGAGAGCATGAACACTGAAGCTTTCTTT
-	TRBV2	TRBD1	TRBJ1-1	CASSSRGLAEAFF	TGTGCCAGCTCCTCTAGGGGGCTGGCTGAAGCTTTCTTT
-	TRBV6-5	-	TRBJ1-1	CASSSTDMNTEAFF	TGTGCCAGCAGCTCAACAGATATGAACACTGAAGCTTTCTTT
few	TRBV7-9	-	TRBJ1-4	CASSLDVRGKYTNEKLFF	TGTGCCAGCAGCTTAGACGTCAGGGGAAAGTATACTAATGAAAAACTGTTTTTT
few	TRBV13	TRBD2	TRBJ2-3	CASSLERGGPLSQYF	TGTGCCAGCAGCTTAGAGCGGGGGGGCCCGCTCTCACAGTATTTT
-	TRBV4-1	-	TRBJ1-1	CASSQEAGFGTEAFF	TGCGCCAGCAGCCAAGAAGCGGGATTTGGCACTGAAGCTTTCTTT
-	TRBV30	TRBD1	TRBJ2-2	CAWDRANTGELFF	TGTGCCTGGGACAGGGCGAACACCGGGGAGCTGTTTTTT
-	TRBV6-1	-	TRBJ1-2	CASSSTGTYYGYTF	TGTGCCAGCAGCTCCACAGGGACCTACTATGGCTACACCTTC
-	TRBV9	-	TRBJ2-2	CASSGDLDSPNTGELFF	TGTGCCAGCAGCGGAGACCTTGACTCACCGAACACCGGGGAGCTGTTTTTT
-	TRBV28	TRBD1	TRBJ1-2	CASSTQGQGPYGYTF	TGTGCCAGCAGTACGCAAGGACAGGGACCCTATGGCTACACCTTC
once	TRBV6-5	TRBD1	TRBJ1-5	CASSNRDREHF	TGTGCCAGCAGTAACCGGGACAGGGAGCATTTT
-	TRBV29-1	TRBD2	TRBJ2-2	CSVDGLAGTNTGELFF	TGCAGCGTTGATGGACTAGCGGGAACCAACACCGGGGAGCTGTTTTTT
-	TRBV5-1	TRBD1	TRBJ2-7	CASSMTGGEPYEQYF	TGCGCCAGCAGCATGACAGGGGGGGAACCCTACGAGCAGTACTTC
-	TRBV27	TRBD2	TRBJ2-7	CASSHSPSGRAYEQYF	TGTGCCAGCAGTCATTCGCCTAGCGGGAGGGCTTACGAGCAGTACTTC
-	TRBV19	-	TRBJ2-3	CASSIGPGVFGADTQYF	TGTGCCAGTAGTATAGGTCCCGGGGTATTTGGGGCAGATACGCAGTATTTT
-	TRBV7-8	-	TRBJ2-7	CASSRDYEQYF	TGTGCCAGCAGCCGGGACTACGAGCAGTACTTC
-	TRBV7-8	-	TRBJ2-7	CASSLVGYEQYF	TGTGCCAGCAGCTTAGTCGGCTACGAGCAGTACTTC
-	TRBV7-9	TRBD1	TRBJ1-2	CASGRDRWGDGYTF	TGTGCCAGCGGCCGGGACAGGTGGGGAGATGGCTACACCTTC
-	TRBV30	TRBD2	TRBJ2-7	CAWSVRGGSSVEQYF	TGTGCCTGGAGTGTACGCGGGGGTTCGAGTGTCGAGCAGTACTTC
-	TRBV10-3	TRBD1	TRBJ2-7	CAISEGTGTGYEQYF	TGTGCCATCAGTGAGGGGACCGGGACAGGCTACGAGCAGTACTTC
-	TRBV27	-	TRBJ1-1	CASSLSRGMNTEAFF	TGTGCCAGCAGTTTATCCAGGGGAATGAACACTGAAGCTTTCTTT
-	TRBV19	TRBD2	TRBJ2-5	CASSTASSGRLQETQYF	TGTGCCAGTAGTACGGCGTCTAGCGGGAGATTACAGGAGACCCAGTACTTC
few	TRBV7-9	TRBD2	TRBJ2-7	CASSSSLTSGSSYEQYF	TGTGCCAGCAGCTCCTCCCTGACTAGCGGGAGCTCCTACGAGCAGTACTTC
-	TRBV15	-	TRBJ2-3	CATSRARSTDTQYF	TGTGCCACCAGCAGAGCTAGGAGCACAGATACGCAGTATTTT
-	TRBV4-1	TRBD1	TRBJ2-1	CASSRQGSYNEQFF	TGCGCCAGCAGCCGACAGGGTTCCTACAATGAGCAGTTCTTC